These T cell receptor beta chains were read from a single sample in a study of beta chain features in type 1 diabetes. The repertoire was sequenced with immunoSEQ multiplex PCR; TCRdb's copy has only in-frame clones and lacks some. The data contain hundreds of thousands of clones, about 30% of them singletons. The specimen was naive CD4+ T cells from blood. Every receptor here comes from a man younger than 35 in good health. Both conserved end residues are part of each CDR3. D genes are given only for firm matches. Where a row states a size, it is once, few, many or the class of an expanded clone; other rows omit it.

J gene,D gene,clone size,CDR3 length,V gene,CDR3 protein,CDR3 DNA
TRBJ2-1,TRBD1,-,14,TRBV28,CASSLRQGHNEQFF,TGTGCCAGCAGTTTACGACAGGGTCACAATGAGCAGTTCTTC
TRBJ2-7,TRBD1,-,15,TRBV7-3,CASSPRDRGDYEQYF,TGTGCCAGCAGCCCCCGGGACAGGGGAGACTACGAGCAGTACTTC
TRBJ1-3,-,-,16,TRBV4-3,CASSQGSRGAGNTIYF,TGCGCCAGCAGCCAAGGAAGCAGGGGTGCCGGAAACACCATATATTTT
TRBJ2-3,TRBD2,-,17,TRBV9,CASSVALAGKGTDTQYF,TGTGCCAGCAGCGTAGCACTAGCGGGAAAAGGAACAGATACGCAGTATTTT
TRBJ2-5,-,few,14,TRBV6-5,CASSWNSLQETQYF,TGTGCCAGCAGCTGGAACAGCCTACAAGAGACCCAGTACTTC
TRBJ2-1,-,-,15,TRBV4-2,CASSQNLARYNEQFF,TGTGCCAGCAGCCAAAACCTAGCGCGCTACAATGAGCAGTTCTTC
TRBJ1-1,-,-,16,TRBV28,CASSLEGSSMNTEAFF,TGTGCCAGCAGTTTGGAAGGCAGCTCTATGAACACTGAAGCTTTCTTT
TRBJ2-5,-,few,13,TRBV29-1,CSVEGRWSETQYF,TGCAGCGTTGAAGGGAGATGGTCGGAGACCCAGTACTTC
TRBJ2-1,TRBD1,-,15,TRBV7-3,CASSPRQGQRNEQFF,TGTGCCAGCAGCCCACGACAGGGTCAGAGAAATGAGCAGTTCTTC
TRBJ2-7,-,few,13,TRBV30,CAWSIRSSYEQYF,TGTGCCTGGAGTATCAGGAGCTCCTACGAGCAGTACTTC
TRBJ1-2,-,-,17,TRBV23-1,CASSHSPRQGSSKGYTF,TGCGCCAGCAGTCACTCACCTAGGCAGGGTAGTTCCAAGGGCTACACCTTC
TRBJ2-7,-,-,15,TRBV9,CASSVGMVGAYEQYF,TGTGCCAGCAGCGTAGGAATGGTAGGGGCGTACGAGCAGTACTTC
TRBJ1-5,-,few,17,TRBV30,CAWRPGPTISSNQPQHF,TGTGCCTGGAGACCGGGACCGACGATATCTAGCAATCAGCCCCAGCATTTT
TRBJ2-7,-,few,12,TRBV6-5,CASGLASYEQYF,TGTGCCAGCGGACTGGCCTCCTACGAGCAGTACTTC
TRBJ1-2,-,-,14,TRBV30,CAWSHRAGRGGYTF,TGTGCCTGGAGCCACCGGGCAGGTCGGGGTGGCTACACCTTC
TRBJ2-1,-,-,13,TRBV29-1,CSVAGILLDEQFF,TGCAGCGTTGCCGGGATCCTCTTGGATGAGCAGTTCTTC
TRBJ2-5,-,-,13,TRBV2,CASSGGLRVTQYF,TGTGCCAGCAGTGGGGGCTTGAGAGTGACCCAGTACTTC
TRBJ2-1,-,few,14,TRBV5-1,CASSSRDRYNEQFF,TGCGCCAGCAGCTCCCGGGACCGCTACAATGAGCAGTTCTTC
TRBJ2-3,TRBD1,few,13,TRBV29-1,CSIDRGSTDTQYF,TGCAGCATAGACAGGGGGTCCACAGATACGCAGTATTTT
TRBJ1-2,TRBD1,few,16,TRBV18,CASSPSQGAGSYGYTF,TGTGCCAGCTCACCGTCACAGGGGGCAGGGAGCTATGGCTACACCTTC
TRBJ2-7,-,-,11,TRBV30,CAWSSGYEQYF,TGTGCCTGGAGTTCGGGTTACGAGCAGTACTTC
TRBJ2-1,TRBD2,few,15,TRBV5-1,CASSLVAGAYNEQFF,TGCGCCAGCAGCTTGGTGGCGGGAGCCTACAATGAGCAGTTCTTC
TRBJ2-1,TRBD2,few,14,TRBV15,CATSRGGRGNEQFF,TGTGCCACCAGCAGAGGTGGGAGGGGTAATGAGCAGTTCTTC
TRBJ1-2,-,few,14,TRBV15,CATSTTGGPGGYTF,TGTGCCACCAGCACGACAGGCGGCCCCGGTGGCTACACCTTC
TRBJ2-7,-,few,13,TRBV19,CASSIGVDYEQYF,TGTGCCAGTAGTATAGGGGTCGACTACGAGCAGTACTTC
TRBJ2-1,TRBD2,-,15,TRBV7-9,CASSLDSGRALEQFF,TGTGCCAGCAGCTTGGATAGCGGGAGGGCCCTTGAGCAGTTCTTC
TRBJ1-1,-,few,11,TRBV29-1,CSVDRNTEAFF,TGCAGCGTGGACAGAAACACTGAAGCTTTCTTT
TRBJ2-7,TRBD1,-,14,TRBV11-1,CASSDTGTGYEQYF,TGTGCCAGCAGCGATACCGGGACAGGCTACGAGCAGTACTTC
TRBJ2-7,-,-,13,TRBV30,CAWRRDSSGEQYF,TGTGCCTGGAGGCGGGACAGCTCTGGCGAGCAGTACTTC
TRBJ2-5,-,-,13,TRBV27,CASSLYSQETQYF,TGTGCCAGCAGTTTATACAGCCAAGAGACCCAGTACTTC
TRBJ2-5,TRBD1,few,13,TRBV9,CASSATGPETQYF,TGTGCCAGCAGCGCGACAGGGCCCGAGACCCAGTACTTC
TRBJ2-7,-,few,14,TRBV30,CAWSVRLGGYEQYF,TGTGCCTGGAGTGTACGCCTGGGCGGCTACGAGCAGTACTTC
TRBJ1-5,TRBD1,-,15,TRBV27,CASSLYGTANQPQHF,TGTGCCAGCAGTTTATACGGGACAGCTAATCAGCCCCAGCATTTT
TRBJ2-5,-,few,13,TRBV5-1,CASRKGVEETQYF,TGCGCCAGCAGAAAGGGAGTCGAGGAGACCCAGTACTTC
TRBJ2-4,-,-,10,TRBV2,CASSENIQYF,TGTGCCAGCAGCGAAAACATTCAGTACTTC
TRBJ1-4,-,few,13,TRBV6-6,CASSREINEKLFF,TGTGCCAGCTCTAGGGAGATAAATGAAAAACTGTTTTTT
TRBJ2-1,-,-,15,TRBV5-4,CASSLEQEPWNEQFF,TGTGCCAGCAGCTTGGAACAGGAACCTTGGAATGAGCAGTTCTTC
TRBJ2-3,-,few,14,TRBV30,CAWTKGRLTDTQYF,TGTGCCTGGACAAAGGGGCGGCTGACAGATACGCAGTATTTT
TRBJ1-5,-,few,13,TRBV29-1,CSVAQGGNQPQHF,TGCAGCGTTGCACAGGGCGGCAATCAGCCCCAGCATTTT
TRBJ2-3,TRBD2,-,16,TRBV30,CAWGTGTSGFTDTQYF,TGTGCCTGGGGAACCGGGACTAGCGGTTTCACAGATACGCAGTATTTT
TRBJ2-1,-,few,14,TRBV11-1,CASEGGPEWNEQFF,TGTGCCAGCGAGGGGGGGCCCGAATGGAATGAGCAGTTCTTC
TRBJ2-7,-,-,14,TRBV9,CASSPGGQTYEQYF,TGTGCCAGCAGCCCCGGCGGGCAAACCTACGAGCAGTACTTC
TRBJ2-5,TRBD2,-,12,TRBV25-1,CASSELAGGVYF,TGTGCCAGCAGTGAACTAGCGGGGGGTGTGTACTTC
TRBJ2-1,TRBD2,few,15,TRBV29-1,CSTLGTSGSSDEQFF,TGCAGCACCCTTGGGACTAGCGGGTCGTCGGATGAGCAGTTCTTC
TRBJ1-1,TRBD1,-,14,TRBV25-1,CASRADRFVEVAFF,TGTGCCAGCAGGGCGGACAGGTTTGTCGAAGTGGCTTTCTTT
TRBJ2-1,-,few,16,TRBV5-1,CASSSRQTGIYNEQFF,TGCGCCAGCAGCTCGAGACAGACGGGGATCTACAATGAGCAGTTCTTC
TRBJ2-3,TRBD2,-,16,TRBV11-1,CASSSGLAASTDTQYF,TGTGCCAGCAGCTCTGGACTAGCGGCTAGCACAGATACGCAGTATTTT
TRBJ2-3,TRBD1,-,13,TRBV7-9,CATGTGGGDTQYF,TGTGCCACCGGGACAGGGGGAGGAGATACGCAGTATTTT
TRBJ1-5,-,-,16,TRBV29-1,CSVVWGGGSRNQPQHF,TGCAGCGTTGTTTGGGGAGGGGGAAGTCGAAATCAGCCCCAGCATTTT
TRBJ2-1,-,-,13,TRBV28,CASKGAGYNEQFF,TGTGCCAGCAAAGGTGCGGGGTACAATGAGCAGTTCTTC
TRBJ1-5,-,few,13,TRBV29-1,CSVVVGGGQPQHF,TGCAGCGTTGTGGTGGGCGGAGGGCAGCCCCAGCATTTT
TRBJ2-1,-,-,15,TRBV7-2,CASSLAASSYNEQFF,TGTGCCAGCAGTTTAGCGGCAAGCTCCTACAATGAGCAGTTCTTC
TRBJ2-1,TRBD2,-,16,TRBV27,CASSPAGLASYNEQFF,TGTGCCAGCAGCCCCGCGGGACTAGCGTCCTACAATGAGCAGTTCTTC
TRBJ1-1,-,-,14,TRBV5-1,CASRSDGWNTEAFF,TGCGCCAGCAGATCGGACGGATGGAACACTGAAGCTTTCTTT
TRBJ2-3,TRBD2,-,14,TRBV11-2,CASSFGLGGGTQYF,TGTGCCAGCAGCTTCGGACTAGGCGGTGGTACGCAGTATTTT